One sample yielded the 28 T cell receptor beta chains listed below, sequenced in a study of CD8 T cells in ankylosing spondylitis. MiXCR was run by TCRdb on the 5' RACE reads, yielding one entry per CDR3 protein. The sample has about 300,000 distinct CDR3 sequences, around 21% seen once. Sequenced: blood, either unsorted or a sorted T cell fraction (not recorded which). The origin of the receptors is a female donor with ankylosing spondylitis or in good health (not recorded which).

This clonotype came up many times. The chain has TRBV29-1 and TRBJ2-1; 8 nucleotides line up with TRBD1. V trimming: 1 base; J trimming: 9 bases; junction bases outside the gene matches: 11. The length of the CDR3 is 15 residues. Per germline, CDR1 SQVTM and CDR2 ANQGSEA. In DNA, the CDR3 is TGCAGCGTTGAAGCGTCAGGGGGCGTCCGGGGTGAGCAGTTCTTC. Protein sequence: CSVEASGGVRGEQFF.

The J gene is TRBJ2-3, the V gene TRBV15; D call uncertain. With 0 bases removed from V and 2 bases from J, the gap between germline ends came to 6 bases. This CDR3 spans 14 amino acids. Germline V CDR1 and CDR2: LNHNV, YYDKDF (reference sequence). CDR3 residues: CATSREQPTDTQYF. The CDR3 coding sequence is TGTGCCACCAGCAGAGAACAGCCCACAGATACGCAGTATTTT.

This clonotype was detected once. V and J are TRBV28 and TRBJ2-1, with D unclear. The germline V and J ends were trimmed by 1 base and 5 bases, with 12 bases remaining between them. The germline V gene has CDR1 MDHEN and CDR2 SYDVKM. The CDR3 spans 15 residues. The CDR3 nucleotides are TGTGCCAGCAGTTTATTGAGGCCCGGAAACAATGAGCAGTTCTTC. Protein sequence: CASSLLRPGNNEQFF.

The chain couples TRBV6-5 to TRBJ2-7; D remains unclear. CDR3 length: 11 amino acids. V was trimmed by 8 bases and J by 11 bases, leaving 16 bases between them. CDR1 MNHEY and CDR2 SVGAGI come from the germline V gene. The CDR3 DNA is TGTGCCAGCTCACTTGGTGGACCGGAGTACTTC. This encodes CASSLGGPEYF.

This clonotype was found a few times. The chain has TRBV12-3 or TRBV12-4 and TRBJ2-7; D is unclear. CDR3 length: 13 amino acids. Trimming left V 6 bases short and J 2 bases short, with 11 bases between. CDR3 bases: TGTGCCAGCAGCCGGACGGCTACCTACGAGCAGTACTTC. Protein: CASSRTATYEQYF.

This clonotype has ten or more counts. This chain uses TRBV12-3 or TRBV12-4 with TRBJ2-2; maybe TRBD2 (5 bases). Trimming pared 1 base from V and 0 bases from J, leaving 6 bases between. CDR3 length: 15 amino acids. The CDR3 is CASSLGTSNTGELFF. CDR3 coding DNA: TGTGCCAGCAGTTTAGGGACTTCGAACACCGGGGAGCTGTTTTTT.

V gene TRBV4-3 combines with J gene TRBJ2-7, with D possibly TRBD2 on 5 matching bases. V shed 4 bases and J shed 6 bases, with 16 bases lying between them. CDR3 length: 14 amino acids. The germline gives CDR1 LGHNA, CDR2 YSLEER. The DNA of the CDR3 is TGCGCCAGCAGCCCTACACCCCGGGGTCGCGAGCAGTACTTC. It codes for CASSPTPRGREQYF.

This clonotype was observed a handful of times. The chain carries TRBV10-3 and TRBJ1-1; D remains ambiguous. V lost 7 bases and J lost 6, with 15 bases in between. Germline V CDR1 and CDR2: ENHRY, SYGVKD. The CDR3 extends over 13 amino acids. For the CDR3, the DNA is TGTGCCATCACCCGAGAAGTTAGGGCTGAAGCTTTCTTT. Protein sequence: CAITREVRAEAFF.

This chain joins TRBV6-5 and TRBJ1-3; 10 bases are shared with TRBD1. Trimming cost V 0 bases and J 6 bases; bases outside gene matches: 2. The CDR3 spans 15 residues. Germline-derived CDR1 and CDR2 are MNHEY and SVGAGI. The CDR3 region is CASSYSDRGVNTIYF. In DNA form, the CDR3 reads TGTGCCAGCAGTTACTCGGACAGGGGGGTAAACACCATATATTTT.

For the CDR3, the DNA is TGTGCCAGCAGCCTTGACCCGGGACTAGCTGCCAATGAGCAGTTCTTC. Translating it yields CASSLDPGLAANEQFF. The chain employs TRBV6-2 or TRBV6-3 and TRBJ2-1; 9 bases are shared with TRBD2. This CDR3 contains 16 residues. CDR1 is MNHEY, CDR2 SVGEGT, per germline. V shed 6 bases and J 6 bases; nucleotides not matched to a gene: 12.

The rearrangement links TRBV20-1 to TRBJ2-6, with TRBD1 matching 11 bases. Germline trimming cut 2 bases from V and 2 bases from J; bases unmatched to any gene: 2. The CDR3 sequence is 16 residues long. CDR1 is DFQATT, CDR2 SNEGSKA, per germline (reference sequence). CDR3 region: CSARRDRGTGANVLTF. The CDR3 bases are TGCAGTGCTAGAAGGGACAGGGGGACTGGGGCCAACGTCCTGACTTTC.

This clonotype showed up just a few times. The V and J genes are TRBV6-6 and TRBJ2-7; no firm D call. CDR1 is MNHNY and CDR2 is SVGAGI in the germline V gene (reference sequence). This CDR3 has 13 residues. The V and J ends lost 6 bases and 5 bases respectively, with 14 bases between them. As DNA, the CDR3 is TGTGCCAGCAGGACGACCCCATCGCACGAGCAGTACTTC. This translates into CASRTTPSHEQYF.

This clonotype occurred a few times. The chain couples TRBV7-9 to TRBJ1-1; D perhaps matches TRBD1 (6 bases). Trimming left V 3 bases short and J 5 bases short, with 16 bases between. The CDR3 sequence is 15 residues long. In germline, CDR1 is SEHNR, CDR2 FQNEAQ (reference sequence). The CDR3 DNA reads TGTGCCAGCAGCTTGGGGGGGGCGATGGGAACTGAAGCTTTCTTT. Amino acids: CASSLGGAMGTEAFF. The full variable domain, completed using reference TRBV7-9 and TRBJ1-1, is DTGVSQNPRHKITKRGQNVTFRCDPISEHNRLYWYRQTLGQGPEFLTYFQNEAQLEKSRLLSDRFSAERPKGSFSTLEIQRTEQGDSAMYLCASSLGGAMGTEAFFGQGTRLTVV.

This clonotype came up a few times. The chain carries TRBV7-6 and TRBJ1-4; no definite D call. The V end lost 5 bases, the J end lost 4 bases, and 11 bases lay between the germline ends. Per germline, CDR1 SGHVS and CDR2 FNYEAQ. The CDR3 spans 14 residues. CDR3 amino acids: CASSLGLVNEKLFF. The CDR3 DNA is TGTGCCAGCAGCCTCGGACTCGTTAATGAAAAACTGTTTTTT.

The rearrangement uses TRBV11-1 and TRBJ1-1, with TRBD1 identical over 7 bases. The CDR3 totals 12 residues. Losses at the gene ends were 5 bases for V and 7 bases for J; bases not matched to a gene: 4. The germline CDR1 and CDR2 sequences are SGHAT and FQDESV (reference sequence). The CDR3 sequence: CASSLRTGEAFF. In DNA, the CDR3 is TGTGCCAGCAGCCTCAGGACAGGTGAAGCTTTCTTT.

This clonotype occurred many times. In DNA, the CDR3 is TGTGCCAGCAGCCGTCCGACAGGGCTCTCCTACGAGCAGTACTTC. It yields the protein CASSRPTGLSYEQYF. The chain carries TRBV7-2 and TRBJ2-7, with 7 bases fitting TRBD1. The V and J ends lost 5 bases and 0 bases, in that order; junction bases with no gene match: 7. CDR3 size: 15 residues. CDR1 and CDR2 (germline): SGHTA, FQGNSA.

The chain combines TRBV7-9 with TRBJ2-1; 7 nucleotides line up with TRBD1. The CDR3 runs 15 residues. J lost 4 bases, V lost 5 bases, and 8 bases had no gene match. The germline V gene encodes CDR1 SEHNR and CDR2 FQNEAQ (reference sequence). The CDR3 spells CASSIPGQRYNEQFF. The DNA of the CDR3 is TGTGCCAGCAGCATCCCGGGACAGCGATACAATGAGCAGTTCTTC.

The chain combines TRBV11-2 with TRBJ1-3; unclear D gene. The CDR3 runs to 15 residues. V lost 6 bases to trimming and J lost 4 bases, with 16 bases between them. CDR1 SGHAT and CDR2 FQNNGV come from the germline V gene. Here the CDR3 DNA reads TGTGCCAGCAGACCTCTCGGACGGAGGGGAAACACCATATATTTT. Protein sequence: CASRPLGRRGNTIYF.

This rearrangement joins TRBV20-1 to TRBJ2-1; 7 bases agree with TRBD2. The ends lost 6 bases at V and 0 bases at J; junction bases unmatched: 11. Germline CDR1 and CDR2: DFQATT and SNEGSKA (reference sequence). The CDR3 has 16 amino acids. The chain's CDR3 is CSANPPSGGSYNEQFF. In DNA form, the CDR3 reads TGCAGTGCCAACCCTCCTAGCGGCGGCTCCTACAATGAGCAGTTCTTC.

There are many counts of this clonotype. The chain combines TRBV29-1 with TRBJ2-5; TRBD1 matches at 9 bases. The CDR3 runs to 14 residues. The germline gives CDR1 SQVTM, CDR2 ANQGSEA. V dropped 7 bases and J dropped 1; count of bases not matched to a gene: 7. The CDR3: CSALRDRVQETQYF. CDR3 sequence (DNA): TGCAGCGCCCTCCGGGACAGGGTCCAAGAGACCCAGTACTTC.

This clonotype was observed a few times. V is TRBV6-1 and J is TRBJ2-1; possibly TRBD2 for D (5 bases). Per germline, CDR1 MNHNS and CDR2 SASEGT. Trimming removed 3 bases from V and 3 bases from J, with 24 bases in between. This CDR3 has 19 residues. The chain's CDR3 is CASSEAPQWRPRIYNEQFF. CDR3 DNA sequence: TGTGCCAGCAGTGAGGCCCCCCAGTGGAGGCCTAGGATCTACAATGAGCAGTTCTTC.

V gene TRBV7-2 combines with J gene TRBJ2-7; no firm D call. CDR3 length equals 17 residues. Germline CDR1 reads SGHTA; CDR2 reads FQGNSA. Between the trimmed V and J ends, which lost 2 bases and 3 bases, there was a span of 20 bases. Written as DNA, the CDR3 is TGTGCCAGCAGCTTACTGCCCGGTTTAAGAGGTGTCTACGAGCAGTACTTC. This codes for CASSLLPGLRGVYEQYF.

This clonotype came up a few times. The chain combines TRBV6-2 or TRBV6-3 with TRBJ2-3; D not certain. The CDR3 loop spans 15 amino acids. Germline CDR1 reads MNHEY; CDR2 reads SVGEGT. Trimming removed 7 bases from V and 5 bases from J, with 19 bases in between. Here the CDR3 DNA reads TGTGCCAGCACCCTCATGACGTCCCGGCTAGATACGCAGTATTTT. Amino acid sequence: CASTLMTSRLDTQYF.

This clonotype was detected ten times or more. CDR3 amino acids: CASAEQETQYF. CDR3 bases: TGCGCCAGCGCCGAGCAAGAGACCCAGTACTTC. J is TRBJ2-5 and V is TRBV5-1; no reliable D call. V lost 7 bases and J 2 bases, leaving 6 bases between the germline ends. This CDR3 region has 11 residues. Germline CDR1 SGHRS, CDR2 YFSETQ.

This chain links TRBV7-9 with TRBJ2-1, with 10 bases aligning to TRBD2. The ends lost 5 bases at V and 6 bases at J; junction bases unmatched: 13. Germline V gene sequence: CDR1 SEHNR, CDR2 FQNEAQ (reference sequence). This CDR3 contains 17 residues. CDR3 bases: TGTGCCAGCAGCCGTTCGACTAGCGGGTCAACCCCCAATGAGCAGTTCTTC. It specifies CASSRSTSGSTPNEQFF.

This clonotype was picked up a small number of times. The rearrangement uses TRBV20-1 and TRBJ2-3; 9 nucleotides match TRBD1. Germline V gene lookup returns CDR1 DFQATT and CDR2 SNEGSKA (reference sequence). The CDR3 is 15 amino acids. V dropped 6 bases and J dropped 5; count of bases not matched to a gene: 12. The CDR3 region has the DNA TGCAGTGCCAGCCCGGACAGGGGTCCAGGAGATACGCAGTATTTT. The encoded protein is CSASPDRGPGDTQYF.

The chain uses TRBV7-8 and TRBJ2-7; 10 bases line up with TRBD2. Germline trimming cut 5 bases from V and 2 bases from J; bases unmatched to any gene: 6. CDR3 length equals 15 residues. From germline, CDR1 is SGHVS and CDR2 FQNEAQ. For the CDR3, the DNA is TGTGCCAGCAGCATGACTAGCGGGTTCGCCTACGAGCAGTACTTC. Protein sequence: CASSMTSGFAYEQYF.

The rearrangement links TRBV5-1 to TRBJ2-7, with 9 bases lining up with TRBD1. The V segment lost 5 bases and the J segment 7 bases; nucleotides outside the gene matches: 10. The length of the CDR3 is 14 residues. CDR1 SGHRS and CDR2 YFSETQ come from the germline V gene. CDR3 DNA sequence: TGCGCCAGCAGTTCGCCACAGGGGGCGCGGGAGCAGTACTTC. Translation: CASSSPQGAREQYF.